The 26 T cell receptor beta chains listed next were all sequenced from one sample in a study of T cell responses to AZD1222 COVID-19 vaccine. TCRdb's copy holds only in-frame clones and misses some; the assay was immunoSEQ multiplex PCR. The table includes about 85,000 clones, around nine tenths detected once. The specimen comprised peripheral blood, sampled on day 0 of AZD1222 vaccination. Source of these receptors: an adult in good health.

The V and J genes are TRBV6-6 and TRBJ2-7; 10 bases align to TRBD2. The ends lost 4 bases at V and 7 bases at J; junction bases unmatched: 10. Per germline, CDR1 MNHNY and CDR2 SVGAGI (reference sequence). The CDR3 covers 15 residues. CDR3 in amino acids: CASSSLAGVPREQYF. CDR3 coding DNA: TGTGCCAGCAGTTCCCTAGCGGGAGTGCCGCGGGAGCAGTACTTC.

V is TRBV20-1 and J is TRBJ1-1; possibly TRBD1 for D (6 bases). V lost 7 bases, J lost 6 bases, and 12 bases lay in between. The CDR3 has 11 amino acids. Germline V lookup: CDR1 DFQATT, CDR2 SNEGSKA (reference sequence). The CDR3 is CSGGGRAEAFF. The CDR3 region has the DNA TGCAGTGGAGGGGGGAGGGCTGAAGCTTTCTTT.

This clone was detected only a few times. The chain carries TRBV6-4 and TRBJ1-4; 7 bases are a match to TRBD1. The CDR3 is 15 amino acids. With V trimmed by 6 bases and J by 3 bases, 7 bases remained unmatched. The germline CDR1 and CDR2 sequences are MRHNA and SNTAGT. The chain's CDR3 is CASSPGQEPNEKLFF. CDR3 nucleotide sequence: TGTGCCAGCAGCCCCGGACAGGAGCCTAATGAAAAACTGTTTTTT.

The V call is TRBV19, the J call TRBJ2-7, with 7 bases fitting TRBD1. The V gene end was trimmed by 3 bases and the J gene end by 2 bases; junction bases not matched to a gene: 7. The CDR3 is 15 residues long. Germline loops: CDR1 LNHDA, CDR2 SQIVND (reference sequence). CDR3: CASSISWTGAYEQYF. CDR3 coding DNA: TGTGCCAGTAGTATCTCTTGGACAGGCGCCTACGAGCAGTACTTC.

The chain couples TRBV5-6 to TRBJ2-3; TRBD2 agrees at 10 bases. This CDR3 has 16 residues. CDR1 SGHDT and CDR2 YYEEEE come from the germline V gene. J was trimmed by 2 bases and V by 2 bases; bases with no gene match: 5. This CDR3 reads CASSFLAGVYTDTQYF. The CDR3 nucleotides read TGTGCCAGCAGCTTCCTAGCGGGAGTGTACACAGATACGCAGTATTTT.

The chain carries TRBV3-1 (or the pseudogene TRBV3-2) and TRBJ1-1, with a tentative D call TRBD1 (5 bases). The V end lost 8 bases, the J end lost 5 bases, and 9 bases lay between the germline ends. Germline loops: CDR1 LGHDT, CDR2 YNNKEL (reference sequence). The CDR3 runs to 11 residues. For the CDR3, the DNA is TGTGCCAGCGGGGGGGAAACTGAAGCTTTCTTT. The encoded protein is CASGGETEAFF.

The V call is TRBV10-3, the J call TRBJ1-2, with 8 bases matching TRBD1. The junction had 10 bases not matched to a gene; V was cut back by 3 bases and J by 4 bases. CDR3 length: 16 amino acids. Germline V gene sequence: CDR1 ENHRY, CDR2 SYGVKD. The CDR3 loop reads CAISERRQGIPYGYTF. CDR3 DNA: TGTGCCATCAGTGAACGGAGACAGGGGATCCCCTATGGCTACACCTTC.

A few counts support this clone. The V and J genes are TRBV30 and TRBJ1-2; D ambiguous. Germline V gives CDR1 GTSNPN, CDR2 SVGIG (reference sequence). V lost 5 bases, J lost 0 bases, and 10 bases lay in between. This CDR3 is 13 amino acids long. This chain's CDR3 is CAWSIEANYGYTF. DNA of the CDR3: TGTGCCTGGTCCATAGAAGCTAACTATGGCTACACCTTC. Full variable domain (missing parts from reference TRBV30 and TRBJ1-2): SQTIHQWPATLVQPVGSPLSLECTVEGTSNPNLYWYRQAAGRGLQLLFYSVGIGQISSEVPQNLSASRPQDRQFILSSKKLLLSDSGFYLCAWSIEANYGYTFGSGTRLTVV.

In nucleotides, the CDR3 is TGTGCCAGCAGTTACGCAGGGGGTGAAGAGCAGTACTTC. Protein product: CASSYAGGEEQYF. The chain is built from TRBV6-5 and TRBJ2-7; 7 bases line up with TRBD1. The CDR3 has 13 residues. The ends lost 2 bases at V and 7 bases at J; junction bases unmatched: 5. Germline CDR1 reads MNHEY; CDR2 reads SVGAGI.

This sequence joins TRBV7-9 and TRBJ1-3; possibly TRBD1 for D (5 bases). The CDR3 totals 17 residues. The V end lost 1 base, the J end lost 8 bases, and 21 bases lay between the germline ends. Germline V gene sequence: CDR1 SEHNR, CDR2 FQNEAQ (reference sequence). CDR3 sequence (DNA): TGTGCCAGCAGCTTAGGGGACGGAGGCGAAGACCCGTACACCATATATTTT. Translation: CASSLGDGGEDPYTIYF.

The V call is TRBV28, the J call TRBJ1-1; a weak D match, TRBD1 (5 bases). Germline assignment: CDR1 MDHEN and CDR2 SYDVKM. The CDR3 has 12 residues. Trimming shortened V by 2 bases and J by 7 bases, and 8 bases separated the two germline ends. The chain's CDR3 is CASSLTTDEAFF. The CDR3 DNA reads TGTGCCAGCAGTTTAACGACAGATGAAGCTTTCTTT.

V and J are TRBV5-1 and TRBJ2-1, with 10 bases that match TRBD1. J was trimmed by 6 bases and V by 3 bases; bases with no gene match: 12. The CDR3 consists of 17 residues. Looked up from germline, CDR1 is SGHRS and CDR2 is YFSETQ. The CDR3 nucleotides read TGCGCCAGCAGCTCCTCCTCCGGACAGGGGGTTCCCAATGAGCAGTTCTTC. Protein product: CASSSSSGQGVPNEQFF. Complete variable domain (other parts from reference TRBV5-1 and TRBJ2-1): KAGVTQTPRYLIKTRGQQVTLSCSPISGHRSVSWYQQTPGQGLQFLFEYFSETQRNKGNFPGRFSGRQFSNSRSEMNVSTLELGDSALYLCASSSSSGQGVPNEQFFGPGTRLTVL.

This chain joins TRBV19 and TRBJ1-3, with a weak D call TRBD1 (5 bases). The germline V gene encodes CDR1 LNHDA and CDR2 SQIVND (reference sequence). The CDR3 runs to 15 residues. Trimming shortened V by 6 bases and J by 0 bases, and 12 bases separated the two germline ends. The CDR3 loop reads CASRRDALSGNTIYF. The CDR3 bases are TGTGCCAGTAGGAGGGACGCCCTCTCTGGAAACACCATATATTTT.

The chain joins TRBV28 to TRBJ1-4, with 8 bases that match TRBD1. This CDR3 spans 17 amino acids. Germline lookup yields CDR1 MDHEN and CDR2 SYDVKM. Unmatched junction bases numbered 8, after V lost 2 bases and J lost 3 bases. In DNA form, the CDR3 reads TGTGCCAGCAGTTTAGTCCCAGGGGGCTGGTCTAATGAAAAACTGTTTTTT. Its translation: CASSLVPGGWSNEKLFF.

The chain links TRBV10-3 to TRBJ1-5, with D perhaps matching TRBD1 (5 bases). This CDR3 spans 16 amino acids. Germline V gene lookup returns CDR1 ENHRY and CDR2 SYGVKD. V was trimmed by 6 bases and J by 2 bases, leaving 17 bases between them. CDR3 bases: TGTGCCATCAGCGGGACGCCTGGGGATGGCAATCAGCCCCAGCATTTT. Translating gives CAISGTPGDGNQPQHF.

The genes are TRBV29-1 and TRBJ1-2; 10 nucleotides match TRBD1. CDR1 is SQVTM, CDR2 ANQGSEA, per germline. CDR3 size: 17 residues. V was clipped by 4 bases and J by 8 bases; unmatched bases: 19. The CDR3 spells CSVGGGAGTGAVGGYTF. The CDR3 DNA is TGCAGCGTTGGAGGTGGGGCCGGGACAGGGGCTGTGGGAGGCTACACCTTC. Based on the CDR3 plus reference TRBV29-1 and TRBJ1-2, the full variable domain is SAVISQKPSRDICQRGTSLTIQCQVDSQVTMMFWYRQQPGQSLTLIATANQGSEATYESGFVIDKFPISRPNLTFSTLTVSNMSPEDSSIYLCSVGGGAGTGAVGGYTFGSGTRLTVV.

The rearrangement links TRBV5-1 to TRBJ1-5; D is unclear. V gave up 0 bases and J gave up 7 bases, with 14 bases separating them. The germline gives CDR1 SGHRS, CDR2 YFSETQ. CDR3 length: 15 residues. CDR3 sequence reads: CASSLDPGGGQPQHF. The CDR3 DNA reads TGCGCCAGCAGCTTGGATCCGGGCGGAGGCCAGCCCCAGCATTTT.

V and J are TRBV2 and TRBJ1-2, with TRBD1 matching 7 bases. This CDR3 is built from 16 residues. Trimming took 6 bases from V and 4 from J; bases not matched to a gene: 14. Germline loops: CDR1 SNHLY, CDR2 FYNNEI. CDR3 nucleotides: TGTGCCAGCAGCCAGCTTGGGACAGTGATCTCCTATGGCTACACCTTC. Protein sequence: CASSQLGTVISYGYTF.

This chain uses TRBV29-1 with TRBJ1-2; possibly TRBD1 for D (5 bases). Looked up from germline, CDR1 is SQVTM and CDR2 is ANQGSEA. V dropped 3 bases and J dropped 8 bases, with 13 bases sitting between them. The CDR3 has 12 amino acids. The CDR3: CSVDNRGGGYTF. In DNA form, the CDR3 reads TGCAGCGTTGATAACCGGGGCGGGGGCTACACCTTC.

The chain uses TRBV12-3 or TRBV12-4 and TRBJ2-1; D is uncertain. V lost 5 bases to trimming and J lost 7 bases, with 12 bases between them. The CDR3 sequence is 13 residues long. CDR3 coding DNA: TGTGCCAGCAGTCCCTCGGACGGGAATGAGCAGTTCTTC. Residues: CASSPSDGNEQFF.

This clone was counted once. This rearrangement joins TRBV15 to TRBJ1-5; D may be TRBD1 (5 bases). CDR3 length equals 16 residues. The V end was cut by 0 bases, the J end by 0 bases, with 9 bases between. Germline CDR1 LNHNV, CDR2 YYDKDF (reference sequence). As DNA, the CDR3 is TGTGCCACCAGCAGAGAGGGGCCGTATAGCAATCAGCCCCAGCATTTT. Encoded protein: CATSREGPYSNQPQHF.

The chain recombines TRBV27 with TRBJ1-5, with unresolved D. Germline CDR1 and CDR2: MNHEY and SMNVEV (reference sequence). V lost 5 bases, J lost 0 bases, and 20 bases lay in between. The CDR3 loop spans 18 amino acids. The CDR3 nucleotides read TGTGCCAGCAGTCCTCGGGCCGCCCTCGTCTATAGCAATCAGCCCCAGCATTTT. This gives the protein CASSPRAALVYSNQPQHF.

V and J are TRBV30 and TRBJ1-2, with a weak D call TRBD1 (5 bases). This CDR3 spans 13 amino acids. The V end lost 1 base, the J end lost 4 bases, and 10 bases lay between the germline ends. Per the germline V gene, CDR1 is GTSNPN and CDR2 is SVGIG (reference sequence). The CDR3 loop is CAWSERDSYGYTF. The CDR3 coding sequence is TGTGCCTGGAGTGAAAGGGACTCCTATGGCTACACCTTC.

The V and J genes are TRBV12-3 or TRBV12-4 and TRBJ1-1; the match to TRBD1 covers 8 bases. The CDR3 sequence is 13 residues long. Germline trimming cut 6 bases from V and 6 bases from J; bases unmatched to any gene: 6. This CDR3 reads CASRTGGGPEAFF. CDR3 bases: TGTGCCAGCAGAACAGGGGGAGGTCCTGAAGCTTTCTTT.

V is TRBV18 and J is TRBJ1-2; no reliable D call. Germline loops: CDR1 KGHSH, CDR2 LQKENI. V lost 2 bases to trimming and J lost 3 bases, with 10 bases between them. This CDR3 has 14 residues. CDR3 in amino acids: CASSPSQSDYGYTF. CDR3 nucleotide sequence: TGTGCCAGCTCACCATCCCAGTCGGACTATGGCTACACCTTC.

This rearrangement joins TRBV28 to TRBJ1-2; 10 nucleotides match TRBD1. V lost 5 bases, J lost 3 bases, and 6 bases stayed unmatched. CDR3 length: 15 residues. The germline V gene encodes CDR1 MDHEN and CDR2 SYDVKM. The CDR3, as DNA: TGTGCCAGCAGTCCGTGGACAGGGGGGTACTATGGCTACACCTTC. Amino acids: CASSPWTGGYYGYTF.